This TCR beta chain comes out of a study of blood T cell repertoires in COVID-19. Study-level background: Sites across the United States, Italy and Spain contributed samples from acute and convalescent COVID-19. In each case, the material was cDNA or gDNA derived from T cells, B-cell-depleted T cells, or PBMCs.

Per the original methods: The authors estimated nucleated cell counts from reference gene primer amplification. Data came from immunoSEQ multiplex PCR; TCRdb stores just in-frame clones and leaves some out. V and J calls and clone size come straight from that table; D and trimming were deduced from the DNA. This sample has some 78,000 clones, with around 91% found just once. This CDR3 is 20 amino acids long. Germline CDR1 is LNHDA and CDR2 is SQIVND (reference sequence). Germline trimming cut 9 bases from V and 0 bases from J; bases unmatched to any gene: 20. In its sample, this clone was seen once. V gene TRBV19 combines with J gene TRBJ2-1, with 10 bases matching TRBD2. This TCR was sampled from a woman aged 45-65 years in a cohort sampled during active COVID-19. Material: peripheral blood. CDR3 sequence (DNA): TGTGCCAGCATACCTTCCCCCGGGACTAGCGACACCAGCTCCTACAATGAGCAGTTCTTC. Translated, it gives CASIPSPGTSDTSSYNEQFF.